This T cell receptor beta chain was recorded in a study of T cells in Graves' hyperthyroidism and ophthalmopathy. Study-wide findings and caveats: In blood, most of the thyroid clonotypes expanded above 0.001 were also present.

Trimming removed 6 bases at V and 9 bases at J, with 18 bases between. Per the germline V gene, CDR1 is LNHDA and CDR2 is SQIVND (reference sequence). The CDR3 consists of 14 residues. Clinical symptoms, serum thyroxine, TRAb, thyroid ultrasound and orbital computed tomography established diagnosis. This clonotype was picked up many times. What it binds is unknown. Amplification targeted TCR beta CDR3 regions from RNA transcripts. HTBI primers were the set used in a first-round RT-PCR of the TCR CDR3. TCRdb itself ran the multiplex PCR reads through MiXCR, one entry per CDR3 protein. This table has roughly 840,000 distinct CDR3 sequences, over 35% appearing once.

The TCR sequence derives from a man between 18 and 29 years old with Graves' hyperthyroidism. The chain links TRBV19 to TRBJ1-3; D gene unclear. What was sequenced was blood. The DNA of the CDR3 is TGTGCCAGTAGCATCGATGGCAGCCGCACCACCATATATTTT. It is translated as CASSIDGSRTTIYF.